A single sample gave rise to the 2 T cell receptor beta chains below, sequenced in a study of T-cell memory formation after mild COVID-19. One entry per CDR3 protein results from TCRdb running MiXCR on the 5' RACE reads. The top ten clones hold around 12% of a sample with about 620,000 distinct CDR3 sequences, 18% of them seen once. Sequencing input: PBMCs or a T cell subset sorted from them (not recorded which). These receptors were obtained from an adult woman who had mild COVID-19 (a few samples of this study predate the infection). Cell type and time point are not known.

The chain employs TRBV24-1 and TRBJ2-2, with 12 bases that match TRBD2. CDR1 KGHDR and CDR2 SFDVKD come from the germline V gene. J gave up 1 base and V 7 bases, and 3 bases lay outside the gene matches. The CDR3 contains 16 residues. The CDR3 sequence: CATSALAGGNTGELFF. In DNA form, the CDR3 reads TGTGCCACCAGCGCACTAGCGGGGGGGAACACCGGGGAGCTGTTTTTT.

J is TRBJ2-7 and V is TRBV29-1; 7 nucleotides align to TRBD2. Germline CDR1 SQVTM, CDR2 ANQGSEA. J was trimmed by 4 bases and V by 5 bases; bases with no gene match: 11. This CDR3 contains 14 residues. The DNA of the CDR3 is TGCAGCGTTTCCCAGGGAGGGAGGGCATACGAGCAGTACTTC. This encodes CSVSQGGRAYEQYF.